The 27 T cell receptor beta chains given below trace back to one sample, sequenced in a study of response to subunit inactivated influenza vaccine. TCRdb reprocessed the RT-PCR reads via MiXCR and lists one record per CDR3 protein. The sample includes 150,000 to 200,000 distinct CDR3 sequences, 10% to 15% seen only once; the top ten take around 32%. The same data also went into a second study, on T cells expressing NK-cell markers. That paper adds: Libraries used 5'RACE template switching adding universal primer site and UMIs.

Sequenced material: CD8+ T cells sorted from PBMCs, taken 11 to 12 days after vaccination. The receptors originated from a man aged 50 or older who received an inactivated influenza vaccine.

The CDR3: CASSYSSNGGTEAFF. The CDR3 coding sequence is TGTGCCAGCAGTTACTCGTCAAATGGGGGCACTGAAGCTTTCTTT. V and J are TRBV6-2 or TRBV6-3 and TRBJ1-1, with D perhaps TRBD1 (5 bases). The ends were cut back, 0 bases at V and 4 bases at J, with 12 bases in the middle. The CDR3 runs to 15 residues. CDR1 is MNHEY, CDR2 SVGEGT, per germline.

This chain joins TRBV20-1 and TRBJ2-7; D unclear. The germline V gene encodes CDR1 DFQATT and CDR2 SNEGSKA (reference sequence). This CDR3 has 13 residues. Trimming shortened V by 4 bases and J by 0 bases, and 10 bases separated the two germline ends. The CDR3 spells CSATTEFSYEQYF. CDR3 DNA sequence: TGCAGTGCTACCACAGAGTTCTCCTACGAGCAGTACTTC.

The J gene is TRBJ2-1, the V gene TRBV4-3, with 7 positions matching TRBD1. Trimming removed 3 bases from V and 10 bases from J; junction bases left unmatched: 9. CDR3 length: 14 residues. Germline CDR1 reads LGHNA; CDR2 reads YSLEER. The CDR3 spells CASSQRTGRSEQFF. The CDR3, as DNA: TGCGCCAGCAGCCAGCGGACAGGCCGGAGCGAGCAGTTCTTC.

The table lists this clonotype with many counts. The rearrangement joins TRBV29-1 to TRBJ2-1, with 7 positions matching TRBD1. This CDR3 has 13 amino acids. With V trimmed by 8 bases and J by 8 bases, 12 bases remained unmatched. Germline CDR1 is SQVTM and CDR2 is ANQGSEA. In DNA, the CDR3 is TGCAGCTCGCCTGGGGACACAGGGGATGAGCAGTTCTTC. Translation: CSSPGDTGDEQFF.

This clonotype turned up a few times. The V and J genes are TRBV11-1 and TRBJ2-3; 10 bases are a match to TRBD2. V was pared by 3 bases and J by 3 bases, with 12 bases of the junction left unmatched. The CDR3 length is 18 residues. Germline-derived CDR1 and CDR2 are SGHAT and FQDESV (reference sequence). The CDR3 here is CASSFPRLAGALTDTQYF. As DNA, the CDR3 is TGTGCCAGCAGCTTTCCCAGACTAGCGGGCGCTCTAACAGATACGCAGTATTTT. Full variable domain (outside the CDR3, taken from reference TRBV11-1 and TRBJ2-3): EAEVAQSPRYKITEKSQAVAFWCDPISGHATLYWYRQILGQGPELLVQFQDESVVDDSQLPKDRFSAERLKGVDSTLKIQPAELGDSAMYLCASSFPRLAGALTDTQYFGPGTRLTVL.

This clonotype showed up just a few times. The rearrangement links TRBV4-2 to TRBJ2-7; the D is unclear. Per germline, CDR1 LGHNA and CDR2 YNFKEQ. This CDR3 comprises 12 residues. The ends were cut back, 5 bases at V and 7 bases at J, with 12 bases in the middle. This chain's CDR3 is CASSIGLGEQYF. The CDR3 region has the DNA TGTGCCAGCAGCATAGGGTTAGGGGAGCAGTACTTC.

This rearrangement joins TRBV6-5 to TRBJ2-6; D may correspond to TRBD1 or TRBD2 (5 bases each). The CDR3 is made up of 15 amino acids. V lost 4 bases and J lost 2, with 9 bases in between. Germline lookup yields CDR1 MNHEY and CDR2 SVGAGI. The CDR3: CASSSGRAGANVLTF. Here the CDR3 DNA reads TGTGCCAGCAGTTCAGGGCGGGCTGGGGCCAACGTCCTGACTTTC.

The CDR3 region is CASSPWTSGGFEQYF. The CDR3 DNA follows: TGTGCCAGTAGTCCGTGGACTAGCGGGGGATTCGAGCAGTACTTC. The V gene is TRBV19, the J gene TRBJ2-7; TRBD2 matches at 13 bases. V lost 5 bases to trimming and J lost 6 bases; unmatched junction nucleotides: 7. Germline lookup yields CDR1 LNHDA and CDR2 SQIVND (reference sequence). The CDR3 sequence is 15 residues long.

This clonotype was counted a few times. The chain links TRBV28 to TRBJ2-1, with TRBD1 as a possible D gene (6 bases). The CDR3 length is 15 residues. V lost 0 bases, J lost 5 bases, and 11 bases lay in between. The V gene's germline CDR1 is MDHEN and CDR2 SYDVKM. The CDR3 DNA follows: TGTGCCAGCAGTTTATGGGGGGCGGACGACAATGAGCAGTTCTTC. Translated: CASSLWGADDNEQFF.

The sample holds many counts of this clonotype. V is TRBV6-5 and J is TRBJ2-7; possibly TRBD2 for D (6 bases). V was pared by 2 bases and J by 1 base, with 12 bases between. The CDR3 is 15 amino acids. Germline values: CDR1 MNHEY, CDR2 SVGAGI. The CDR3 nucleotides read TGTGCCAGCAGTTACGAGTCTAGCGATTCCTACGAGCAGTACTTC. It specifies CASSYESSDSYEQYF.

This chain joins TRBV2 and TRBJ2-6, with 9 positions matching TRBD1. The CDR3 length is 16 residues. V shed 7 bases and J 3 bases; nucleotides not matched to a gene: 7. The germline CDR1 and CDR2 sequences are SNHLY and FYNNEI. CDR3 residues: CASITTGGGGANVLTF. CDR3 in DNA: TGTGCCAGCATCACAACAGGGGGCGGTGGGGCCAACGTCCTGACTTTC.

The CDR3 nucleotides read TGTGCCAGCAGCCCCGGGGGTAGCGGCTCCTACGAGCAGTACTTC. As protein: CASSPGGSGSYEQYF. This chain connects TRBV27 to TRBJ2-7; TRBD2 might be the D (6 bases). The ends were cut back, 6 bases at V and 0 bases at J, with 15 bases in the middle. Germline V gene lookup returns CDR1 MNHEY and CDR2 SMNVEV (reference sequence). CDR3 length: 15 residues.

CDR3 protein: CASSDWARTGGIHEQYF. The CDR3 bases are TGTGCCAGCAGTGATTGGGCCCGGACAGGGGGCATTCACGAGCAGTACTTC. The rearrangement links TRBV25-1 to TRBJ2-7; 11 positions agree with TRBD1. Germline lookup yields CDR1 MGHDK and CDR2 SYGVNS. The CDR3 totals 17 residues. The V and J ends lost 3 bases and 5 bases, in that order; junction bases with no gene match: 12.

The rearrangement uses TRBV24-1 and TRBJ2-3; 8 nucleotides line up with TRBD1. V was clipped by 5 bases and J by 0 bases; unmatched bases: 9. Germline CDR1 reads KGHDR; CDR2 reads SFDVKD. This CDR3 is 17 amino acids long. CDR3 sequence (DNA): TGTGCCACCAGTGCCATTGACAGGGGAAATAGCACAGATACGCAGTATTTT. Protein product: CATSAIDRGNSTDTQYF.

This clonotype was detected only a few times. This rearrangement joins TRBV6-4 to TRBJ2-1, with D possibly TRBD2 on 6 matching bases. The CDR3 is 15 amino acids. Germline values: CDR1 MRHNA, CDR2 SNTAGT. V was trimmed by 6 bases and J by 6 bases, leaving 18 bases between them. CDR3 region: CASRTRSGGSNEQFF. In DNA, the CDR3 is TGTGCCAGCAGAACCCGAAGTGGGGGGTCCAATGAGCAGTTCTTC.

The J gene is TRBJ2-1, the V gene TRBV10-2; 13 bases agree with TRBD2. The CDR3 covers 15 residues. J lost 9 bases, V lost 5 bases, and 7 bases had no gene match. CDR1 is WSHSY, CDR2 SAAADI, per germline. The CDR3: CASSPTSGGVSEQFF. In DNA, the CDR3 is TGCGCCAGCAGTCCCACTAGCGGGGGGGTTAGTGAGCAGTTCTTC.

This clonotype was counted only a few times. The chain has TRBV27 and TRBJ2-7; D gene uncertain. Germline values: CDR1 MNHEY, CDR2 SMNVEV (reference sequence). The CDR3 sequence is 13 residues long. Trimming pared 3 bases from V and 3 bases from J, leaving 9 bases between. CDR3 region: CASSFAEDYEQYF. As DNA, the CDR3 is TGTGCCAGCAGTTTCGCCGAGGACTACGAGCAGTACTTC.

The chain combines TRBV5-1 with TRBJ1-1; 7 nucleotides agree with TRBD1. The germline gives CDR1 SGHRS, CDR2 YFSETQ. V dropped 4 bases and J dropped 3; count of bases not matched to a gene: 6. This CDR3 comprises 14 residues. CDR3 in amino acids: CASSESRGYTEAFF. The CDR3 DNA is TGCGCCAGCAGCGAAAGCAGGGGGTACACTGAAGCTTTCTTT.

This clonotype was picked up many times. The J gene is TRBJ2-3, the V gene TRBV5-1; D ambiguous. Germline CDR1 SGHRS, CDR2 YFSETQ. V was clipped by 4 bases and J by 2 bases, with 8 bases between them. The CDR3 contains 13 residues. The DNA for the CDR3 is TGCGCCAGCAGCGAAGACCACACAGATACGCAGTATTTT. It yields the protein CASSEDHTDTQYF.

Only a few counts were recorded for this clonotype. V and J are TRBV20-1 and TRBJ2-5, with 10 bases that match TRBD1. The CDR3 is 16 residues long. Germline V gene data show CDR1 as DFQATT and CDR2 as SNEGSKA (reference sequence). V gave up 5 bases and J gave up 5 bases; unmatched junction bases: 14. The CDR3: CSAGAAGTGVRETQYF. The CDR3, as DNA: TGCAGTGCTGGAGCCGCCGGGACAGGGGTCCGGGAGACCCAGTACTTC.

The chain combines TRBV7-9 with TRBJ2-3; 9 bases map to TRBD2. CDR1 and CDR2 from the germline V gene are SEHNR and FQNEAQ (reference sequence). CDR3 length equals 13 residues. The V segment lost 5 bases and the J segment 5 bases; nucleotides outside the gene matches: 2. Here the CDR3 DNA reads TGTGCCAGCAGCCTACTAGCGGGAGATACGCAGTATTTT. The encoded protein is CASSLLAGDTQYF. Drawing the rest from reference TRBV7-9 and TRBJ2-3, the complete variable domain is DTGVSQNPRHKITKRGQNVTFRCDPISEHNRLYWYRQTLGQGPEFLTYFQNEAQLEKSRLLSDRFSAERPKGSFSTLEIQRTEQGDSAMYLCASSLLAGDTQYFGPGTRLTVL.

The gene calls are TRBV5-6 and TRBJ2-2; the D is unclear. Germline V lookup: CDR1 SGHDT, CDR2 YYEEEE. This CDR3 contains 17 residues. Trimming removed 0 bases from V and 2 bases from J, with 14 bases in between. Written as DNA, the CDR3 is TGTGCCAGCAGCTTGGAGTTTGAGGTCGGCAACACCGGGGAGCTGTTTTTT. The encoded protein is CASSLEFEVGNTGELFF.

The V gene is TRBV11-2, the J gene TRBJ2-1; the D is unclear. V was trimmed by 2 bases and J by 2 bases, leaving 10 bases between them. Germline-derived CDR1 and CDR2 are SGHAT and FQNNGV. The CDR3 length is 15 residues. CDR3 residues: CASSLTMSAYNEQFF. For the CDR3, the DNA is TGTGCCAGCAGCTTAACTATGTCCGCCTACAATGAGCAGTTCTTC.

DNA of the CDR3: TGTGCCAGCAGCCCTCCTGGCCGGAGCGGGGAGCTGTTTTTT. Its protein product is CASSPPGRSGELFF. The rearrangement links TRBV7-9 to TRBJ2-2; the D is unclear. The CDR3 runs to 14 residues. Per the germline V gene, CDR1 is SEHNR and CDR2 is FQNEAQ (reference sequence). Trimming left V 5 bases short and J 7 bases short, with 14 bases between.

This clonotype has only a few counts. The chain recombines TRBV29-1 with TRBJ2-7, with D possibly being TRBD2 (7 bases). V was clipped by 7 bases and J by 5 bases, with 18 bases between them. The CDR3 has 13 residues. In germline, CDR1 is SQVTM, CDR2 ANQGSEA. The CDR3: CSGRGGGTNEQYF. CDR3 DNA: TGCAGCGGGAGGGGGGGCGGTACTAACGAGCAGTACTTC.

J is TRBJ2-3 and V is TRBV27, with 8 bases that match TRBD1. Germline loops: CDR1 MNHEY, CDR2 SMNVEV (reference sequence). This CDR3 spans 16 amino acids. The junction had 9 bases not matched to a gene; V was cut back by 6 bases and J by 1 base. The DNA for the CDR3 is TGTGCCAGCAGCCACCTTTGGGGACAGGGCACAGATACGCAGTATTTT. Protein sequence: CASSHLWGQGTDTQYF.

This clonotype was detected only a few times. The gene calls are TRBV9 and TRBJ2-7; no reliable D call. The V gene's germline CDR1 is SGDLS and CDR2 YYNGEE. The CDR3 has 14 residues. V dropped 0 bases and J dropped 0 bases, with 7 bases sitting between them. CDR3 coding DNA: TGTGCCAGCAGCGTAGTGGGAAGCTCCTACGAGCAGTACTTC. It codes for CASSVVGSSYEQYF. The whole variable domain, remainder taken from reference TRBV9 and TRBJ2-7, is DSGVTQTPKHLITATGQRVTLRCSPRSGDLSVYWYQQSLDQGLQFLIQYYNGEERAKGNILERFSAQQFPDLHSELNLSSLELGDSALYFCASSVVGSSYEQYFGPGTRLTVT.